These T cell receptor beta chains were read from a single sample in a study of blood T cell repertoires in COVID-19. Assay: immunoSEQ multiplex PCR; the TCRdb copy retains only in-frame clones and omits some. Of about 120,000 clones listed, less than 90% are singletons. Sequencing input: peripheral blood. The source is a man at least 80 years old with acute or convalescent COVID-19. CDR3s include the opening cysteine and the closing phenylalanine or tryptophan. Each record gives: clone size, D gene, V gene, J gene, CDR3 protein, CDR3 DNA. D genes are given only for firm matches. Expanded clones are given a class, and other clones once, few, many or no size at all.

>-|-|TRBV10-3|TRBJ2-1
CAINAREDNEQFF
TGTGCCATCAATGCCAGGGAGGACAATGAGCAGTTCTTC
>-|-|TRBV7-2|TRBJ2-7
CASSLAGLEQYF
TGTGCCAGCAGCTTAGCGGGGCTCGAGCAGTACTTC
>-|TRBD1|TRBV7-2|TRBJ2-7
CASSLYGTGANEQYF
TGTGCCAGCAGCTTGTACGGGACAGGGGCCAACGAGCAGTACTTC
>-|TRBD2|TRBV7-2|TRBJ2-1
CASSTGGAYNEQFF
TGTGCCAGCAGCACCGGGGGGGCCTACAATGAGCAGTTCTTC
>-|-|TRBV6-6|TRBJ1-1
CASKTPGATEAFF
TGTGCCAGCAAGACTCCGGGAGCCACTGAAGCTTTCTTT
>-|TRBD1|TRBV11-2|TRBJ1-1
CASSLDRARGRSEAFF
TGTGCCAGCAGCTTAGATAGGGCCAGGGGGCGGTCTGAAGCTTTCTTT
>-|TRBD1|TRBV5-6|TRBJ1-6
CASSHRQGSYNSPLHF
TGTGCCAGCAGCCATAGACAGGGCTCCTATAATTCACCCCTCCACTTT
>once|-|TRBV7-9|TRBJ1-4
CASSRTRATNEKLFF
TGTGCCAGCAGCCGGACACGAGCAACTAATGAAAAACTGTTTTTT
>few|-|TRBV4-1|TRBJ2-7
CASSLLAGPEQYF
TGCGCCAGCAGCCTCCTCGCAGGTCCCGAGCAGTACTTC
>-|TRBD1|TRBV5-6|TRBJ1-6
CASSWRQGRSPLHF
TGTGCCAGCAGCTGGAGACAGGGACGGTCACCCCTCCACTTT
>-|TRBD1|TRBV29-1|TRBJ2-7
CSVGGPGGGEQYF
TGCAGCGTTGGGGGACCAGGGGGCGGCGAGCAGTACTTC
>-|TRBD1|TRBV19|TRBJ1-5
CASSSQGASNQPQHF
TGTGCCAGTAGTTCACAGGGGGCGAGCAATCAGCCCCAGCATTTT
>-|TRBD1|TRBV4-1|TRBJ1-4
CASSRPGQGREKLFF
TGCGCCAGCAGCCGCCCGGGACAGGGTCGGGAAAAACTGTTTTTT
>-|TRBD2|TRBV4-3|TRBJ2-3
CASSLGLESIQDTQYF
TGCGCCAGCAGCCTGGGACTAGAAAGTATTCAGGATACGCAGTATTTT
>-|-|TRBV4-1|TRBJ2-7
CASSQDPVFFEQYF
TGCGCCAGCAGCCAAGATCCCGTATTCTTTGAGCAGTACTTC
>once|TRBD1|TRBV10-3|TRBJ2-7
CAISESDRGQYF
TGTGCCATCAGTGAGTCTGACAGGGGTCAGTACTTC
>-|TRBD1|TRBV6-1|TRBJ1-2
CASTPTGGYGYTF
TGTGCCAGCACCCCGACAGGGGGCTATGGCTACACCTTC
>-|TRBD2|TRBV7-9|TRBJ2-1
CASSPPSGYEQFF
TGTGCCAGCAGCCCTCCTAGCGGGTATGAGCAGTTCTTC
>-|TRBD1|TRBV5-4|TRBJ1-2
CASSLDRGNYGYTF
TGTGCCAGCAGCTTGGACAGGGGAAACTATGGCTACACCTTC
>-|-|TRBV27|TRBJ1-2
CASSPLAGGYTF
TGTGCCAGCAGTCCCTTGGCGGGTGGCTACACCTTC
>-|TRBD2|TRBV27|TRBJ2-7
CASSSTGGRSYEQYF
TGTGCCAGCAGTTCGACGGGAGGTCGATCCTACGAGCAGTACTTC
>-|-|TRBV29-1|TRBJ2-1
CSVEVLYQGRDEQFF
TGCAGCGTTGAAGTACTCTATCAGGGCAGGGATGAGCAGTTCTTC
>-|-|TRBV18|TRBJ2-7
CASSPRGSISYEQYF
TGTGCCAGCTCACCAAGGGGGTCCATATCTTACGAGCAGTACTTC
>-|-|TRBV2|TRBJ2-2
CASSRSGWNTGELFF
TGTGCCAGCAGTCGATCCGGGTGGAACACCGGGGAGCTGTTTTTT
>few|-|TRBV7-3|TRBJ2-5
CASSPQSGGSGTQYF
TGTGCCAGCAGCCCCCAATCGGGGGGCTCGGGGACCCAGTACTTC
>once|TRBD1|TRBV5-1|TRBJ2-7
CASSLASGGYEQYF
TGCGCCAGCAGCTTGGCTTCAGGGGGCTACGAGCAGTACTTC
>-|TRBD1|TRBV7-2|TRBJ1-3
CASSFDRGAGNTIYF
TGTGCCAGCAGCTTTGACAGGGGTGCGGGAAACACCATATATTTT
>-|-|TRBV28|TRBJ1-1
CASSSGGSNTEAFF
TGTGCCAGCAGTTCAGGAGGGTCGAACACTGAAGCTTTCTTT
>-|TRBD2|TRBV5-5|TRBJ2-7
CASSRTSGSTYEQYF
TGTGCCAGCAGTCGGACTAGCGGGTCCACCTACGAGCAGTACTTC
>once|-|TRBV19|TRBJ1-5
CASKDRSNQPQHF
TGTGCCAGTAAGGACAGAAGCAATCAGCCCCAGCATTTT
>few|-|TRBV25-1|TRBJ1-1
CASSESVEAFF
TGTGCCAGCAGTGAGTCGGTTGAAGCTTTCTTT
>-|-|TRBV4-3|TRBJ2-7
CASSQGAGALSYEQYF
TGCGCCAGCAGCCAAGGGGCAGGGGCCCTCTCCTACGAGCAGTACTTC
>-|-|TRBV4-2|TRBJ2-7
CASSPNDSGYEQYF
TGTGCCAGCAGCCCAAACGACTCGGGATACGAGCAGTACTTC
>-|-|TRBV28|TRBJ1-1
CASSSAGYGAEAFF
TGTGCCAGCAGTTCCGCCGGCTACGGGGCTGAAGCTTTCTTT
>once|-|TRBV6-2/TRBV6-3|TRBJ2-2
CASSPRRDTGELFF
TGTGCCAGCAGTCCGCGGCGTGACACCGGGGAGCTGTTTTTT